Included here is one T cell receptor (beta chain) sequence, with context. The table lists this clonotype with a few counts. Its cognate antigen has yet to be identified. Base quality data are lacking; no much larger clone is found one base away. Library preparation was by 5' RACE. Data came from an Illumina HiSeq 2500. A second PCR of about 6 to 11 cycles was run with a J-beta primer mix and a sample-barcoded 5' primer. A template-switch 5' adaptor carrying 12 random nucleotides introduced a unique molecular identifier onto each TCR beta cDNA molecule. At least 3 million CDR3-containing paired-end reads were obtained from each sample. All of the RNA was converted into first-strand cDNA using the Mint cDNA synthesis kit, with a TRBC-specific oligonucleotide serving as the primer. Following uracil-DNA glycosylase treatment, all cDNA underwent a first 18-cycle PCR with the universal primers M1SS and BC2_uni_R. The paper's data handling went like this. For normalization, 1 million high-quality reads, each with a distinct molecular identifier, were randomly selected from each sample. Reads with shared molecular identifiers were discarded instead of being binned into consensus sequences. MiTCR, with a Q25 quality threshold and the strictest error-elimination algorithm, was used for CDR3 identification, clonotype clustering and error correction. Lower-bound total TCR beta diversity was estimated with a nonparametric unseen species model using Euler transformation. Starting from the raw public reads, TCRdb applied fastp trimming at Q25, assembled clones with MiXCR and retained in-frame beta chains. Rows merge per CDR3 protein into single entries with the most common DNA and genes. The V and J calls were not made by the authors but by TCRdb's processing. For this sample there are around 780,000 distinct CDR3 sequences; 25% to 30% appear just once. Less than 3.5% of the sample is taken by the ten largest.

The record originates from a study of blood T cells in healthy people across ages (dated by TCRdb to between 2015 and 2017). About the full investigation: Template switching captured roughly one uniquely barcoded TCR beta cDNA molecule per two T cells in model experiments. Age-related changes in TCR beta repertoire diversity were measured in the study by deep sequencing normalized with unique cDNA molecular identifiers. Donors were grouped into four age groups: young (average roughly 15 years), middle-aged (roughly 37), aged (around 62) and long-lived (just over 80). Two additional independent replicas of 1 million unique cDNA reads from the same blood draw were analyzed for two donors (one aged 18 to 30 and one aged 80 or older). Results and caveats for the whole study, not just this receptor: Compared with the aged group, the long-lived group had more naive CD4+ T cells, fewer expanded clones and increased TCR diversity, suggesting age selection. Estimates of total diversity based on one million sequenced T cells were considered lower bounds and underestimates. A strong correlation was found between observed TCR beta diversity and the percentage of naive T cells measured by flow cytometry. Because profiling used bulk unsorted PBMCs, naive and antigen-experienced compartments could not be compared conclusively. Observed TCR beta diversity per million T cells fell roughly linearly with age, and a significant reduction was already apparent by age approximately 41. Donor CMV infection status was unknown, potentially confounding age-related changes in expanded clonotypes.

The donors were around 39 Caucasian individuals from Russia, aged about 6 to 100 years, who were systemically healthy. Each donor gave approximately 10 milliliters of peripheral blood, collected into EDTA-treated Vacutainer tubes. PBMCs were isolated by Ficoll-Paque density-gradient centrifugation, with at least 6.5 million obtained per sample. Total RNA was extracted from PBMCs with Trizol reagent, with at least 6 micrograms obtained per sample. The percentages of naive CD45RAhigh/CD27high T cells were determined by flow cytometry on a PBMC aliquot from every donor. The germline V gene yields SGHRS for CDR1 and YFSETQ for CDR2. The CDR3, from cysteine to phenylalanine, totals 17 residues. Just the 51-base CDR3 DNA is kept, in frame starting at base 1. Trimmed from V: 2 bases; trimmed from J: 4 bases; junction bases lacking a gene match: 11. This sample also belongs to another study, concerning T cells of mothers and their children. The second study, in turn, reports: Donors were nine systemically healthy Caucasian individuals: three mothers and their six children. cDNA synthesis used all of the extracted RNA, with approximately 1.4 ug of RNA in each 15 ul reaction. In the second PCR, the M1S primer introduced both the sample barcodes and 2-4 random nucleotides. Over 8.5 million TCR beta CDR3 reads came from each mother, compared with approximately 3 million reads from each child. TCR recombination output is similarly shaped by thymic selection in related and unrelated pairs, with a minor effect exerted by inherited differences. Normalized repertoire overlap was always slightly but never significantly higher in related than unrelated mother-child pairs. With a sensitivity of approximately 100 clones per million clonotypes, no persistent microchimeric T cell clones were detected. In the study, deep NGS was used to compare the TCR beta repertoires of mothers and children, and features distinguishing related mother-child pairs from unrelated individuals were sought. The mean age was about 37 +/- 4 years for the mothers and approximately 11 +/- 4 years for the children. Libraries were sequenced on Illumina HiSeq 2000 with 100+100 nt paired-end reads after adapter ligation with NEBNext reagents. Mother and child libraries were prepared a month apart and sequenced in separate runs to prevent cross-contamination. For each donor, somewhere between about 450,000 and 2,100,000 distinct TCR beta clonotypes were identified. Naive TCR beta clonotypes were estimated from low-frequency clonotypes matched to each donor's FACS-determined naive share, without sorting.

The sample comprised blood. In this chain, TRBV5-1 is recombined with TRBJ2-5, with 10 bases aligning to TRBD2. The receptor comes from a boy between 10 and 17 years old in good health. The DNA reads TGCGCCAGCAGCTTCCTCCCTAGCGGGGGAAGGGGAGAGACCCAGTACTTC. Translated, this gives CASSFLPSGGRGETQYF.